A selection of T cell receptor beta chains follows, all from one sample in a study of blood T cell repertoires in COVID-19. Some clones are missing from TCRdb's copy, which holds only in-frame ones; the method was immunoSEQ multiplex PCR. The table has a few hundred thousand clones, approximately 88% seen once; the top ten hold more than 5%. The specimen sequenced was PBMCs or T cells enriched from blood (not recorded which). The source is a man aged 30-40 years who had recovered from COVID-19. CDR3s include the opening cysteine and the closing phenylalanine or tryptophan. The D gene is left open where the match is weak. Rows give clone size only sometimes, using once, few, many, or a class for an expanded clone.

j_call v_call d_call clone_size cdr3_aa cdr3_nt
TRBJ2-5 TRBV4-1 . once CASSQDPARGETQYF TGCGCCAGCAGCCAAGATCCGGCCAGGGGCGAGACCCAGTACTTC
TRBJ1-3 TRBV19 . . CASRDPRGSGNTIYF TGTGCCAGTAGAGACCCCCGAGGTTCTGGAAACACCATATATTTT
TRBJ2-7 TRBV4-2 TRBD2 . CASSQDTLAGASYEQYF TGTGCCAGCAGCCAAGATACCCTAGCGGGGGCCTCCTACGAGCAGTACTTC
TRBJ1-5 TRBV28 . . CASSPQMTQPQHF TGTGCCAGCAGCCCACAGATGACTCAGCCCCAGCATTTT
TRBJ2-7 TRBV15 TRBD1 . CATSWGTGSLDEQYF TGTGCCACCAGCTGGGGGACAGGCTCCCTGGACGAGCAGTACTTC
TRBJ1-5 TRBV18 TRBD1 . CASSPPGQGAGQPQHF TGTGCCAGCTCACCCCCGGGACAGGGGGCAGGGCAGCCCCAGCATTTT
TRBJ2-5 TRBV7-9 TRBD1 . CASSLRTGLETQYF TGTGCCAGCAGCTTAAGGACAGGGTTAGAGACCCAGTACTTC
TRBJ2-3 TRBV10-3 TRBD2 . CAISDRTSGGTDTQYF TGTGCCATCAGTGACCGGACTAGCGGGGGAACAGATACGCAGTATTTT
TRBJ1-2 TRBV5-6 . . CASLDIKANGYTF TGTGCCAGCTTGGACATAAAGGCGAATGGCTACACCTTC
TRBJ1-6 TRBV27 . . CASSLSEGSPLHF TGTGCCAGCAGTTTATCAGAGGGCTCACCCCTCCACTTT
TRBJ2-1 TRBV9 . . CASSVLARADEQFF TGTGCCAGCAGCGTATTGGCCAGGGCAGATGAGCAGTTCTTC
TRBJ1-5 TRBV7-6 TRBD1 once CASSLGRGPNQPQHF TGTGCCAGCAGCCTTGGCAGGGGGCCCAATCAGCCCCAGCATTTT
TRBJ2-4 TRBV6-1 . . CASSEDRAKNIQYF TGTGCCAGCAGTGAAGACAGGGCCAAAAACATTCAGTACTTC
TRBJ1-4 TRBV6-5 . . CASKYTGWPNEKLFF TGTGCCAGCAAATATACAGGGTGGCCTAATGAAAAACTGTTTTTT
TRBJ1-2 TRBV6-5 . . CASSPKVSYGYTF TGTGCCAGCAGTCCCAAAGTCAGCTATGGCTACACCTTC
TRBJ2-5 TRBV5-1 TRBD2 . CASSHGTSGPGWETQYF TGCGCCAGCAGCCACGGGACTAGCGGGCCCGGTTGGGAGACCCAGTACTTC
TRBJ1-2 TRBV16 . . CASSQSTGNYGYTF TGTGCCAGCAGCCAATCTACGGGGAACTATGGCTACACCTTC
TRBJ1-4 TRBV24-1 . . CATSDGDITNEKLFF TGTGCCACCAGTGATGGGGACATAACTAATGAAAAACTGTTTTTT
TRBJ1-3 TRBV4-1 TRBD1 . CASSQGGGGRGPGNTIYF TGCGCCAGCAGCCAAGGTGGTGGGGGCAGGGGGCCTGGAAACACCATATATTTT
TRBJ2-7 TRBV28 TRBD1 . CASRWDRGLGEQYF TGTGCCAGCAGATGGGACAGGGGGCTAGGGGAGCAGTACTTC
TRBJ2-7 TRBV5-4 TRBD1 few CASSFTGGSDEQYF TGTGCCAGCAGTTTTACAGGGGGTTCCGACGAGCAGTACTTC
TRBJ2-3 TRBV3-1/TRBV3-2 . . CASSPFGGQEQYF TGTGCCAGCAGCCCTTTCGGGGGGCAGGAGCAGTATTTT
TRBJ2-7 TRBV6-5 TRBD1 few CASSPGTGVAYEQYF TGTGCCAGCAGTCCCGGGACAGGGGTCGCCTACGAGCAGTACTTC
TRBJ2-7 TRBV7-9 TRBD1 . CASSSGQGSSYEQYF TGTGCCAGCAGCTCGGGACAGGGGAGCTCCTACGAGCAGTACTTC
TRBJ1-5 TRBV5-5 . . CASSLKFQSQGLNQPQHF TGTGCCAGCAGCTTGAAGTTTCAGAGCCAGGGGTTGAATCAGCCCCAGCATTTT
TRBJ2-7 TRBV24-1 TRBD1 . CATSERDRGYEQYF TGTGCCACCAGTGAACGGGACAGGGGCTACGAGCAGTACTTC
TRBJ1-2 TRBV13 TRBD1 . CASSGTGGGGYTF TGTGCCAGCAGCGGGACAGGGGGTGGTGGCTACACCTTC